Presented here are 17 T cell receptor beta chains from one specimen sequenced in a study of cytomegalovirus exposure and HLA in healthy donors. 60 Vbeta and 13 Jbeta primers were used in PCR. TCRdb's copy holds only in-frame clones and misses some; the assay was immunoSEQ multiplex PCR. The sample consists of over 200,000 clones, approximately 87% of them appearing once. The source material was PBMCs. Every receptor here comes from a human donor in good health.

The chain joins TRBV27 to TRBJ1-4, with D possibly matching TRBD1 (6 bases). V gave up 8 bases and J gave up 6 bases, with 16 bases separating them. The CDR3 has 14 amino acids. In germline, CDR1 is MNHEY, CDR2 SMNVEV (reference sequence). CDR3: CASRPGQIYEKLFF. The CDR3 nucleotides read TGTGCCAGCCGCCCTGGACAGATTTATGAAAAACTGTTTTTT.

Comments on this clone: The junction does not match germline at one end; this may be a read error. The rearrangement links TRBV7-7 to TRBJ2-3; 8 nucleotides agree with TRBD2. The V gene's germline CDR1 is SSHAT and CDR2 FNYEAQ (reference sequence). This CDR3 has 15 amino acids. The CDR3 DNA reads as TGTGCTAGCAGCATTAGCGGGACTAGCACAGATACGCAGTATTTT. It yields the protein CASSISGTSTDTQYF.

The chain recombines TRBV28 with TRBJ2-5, with TRBD1 identical over 7 bases. Germline CDR1 and CDR2: MDHEN and SYDVKM. The CDR3 spans 16 residues. V was pared by 2 bases and J by 5 bases, with 11 bases of the junction left unmatched. The CDR3 sequence: CASSLGQRGRGETQYF. The CDR3 bases are TGTGCCAGCAGTTTAGGTCAGAGGGGGCGCGGTGAGACCCAGTACTTC.

The V gene is TRBV7-3, the J gene TRBJ2-1; no definite D call. Trimming cost V 0 bases and J 4 bases, with 10 bases left between them. The CDR3 consists of 15 residues. CDR1 and CDR2 from the germline V gene are SGHTA and FQGTGA. The CDR3 DNA reads TGTGCCAGCAGCTTAACCCTGGCAGTTTACAATGAGCAGTTCTTC. Its protein product is CASSLTLAVYNEQFF.

This chain connects TRBV27 to TRBJ2-1, with a weak D call TRBD2 (5 bases). The CDR3 has 15 residues. CDR1 is MNHEY and CDR2 is SMNVEV in the germline V gene (reference sequence). The germline V and J ends were trimmed by 5 bases and 2 bases, with 13 bases remaining between them. The CDR3 sequence: CASSPSAVPYNEQFF. DNA for the CDR3: TGTGCCAGCAGTCCCTCAGCGGTACCCTACAATGAGCAGTTCTTC.

This chain uses TRBV5-1 with TRBJ2-2; TRBD2 agrees at 11 bases. The CDR3 length is 15 residues. J was trimmed by 5 bases and V by 4 bases; bases with no gene match: 4. Per germline, CDR1 SGHRS and CDR2 YFSETQ. CDR3 sequence reads: CASSGTSGNTGELFF. The CDR3 bases are TGCGCCAGCAGCGGGACTAGCGGCAATACCGGGGAGCTGTTTTTT.

CDR3 coding DNA: TGTGCCAGCAGCCAAGAGTCGGCGGGGTTCGCCTACGAGCAGTACTTC. It encodes CASSQESAGFAYEQYF. The rearrangement links TRBV2 to TRBJ2-7; tentatively, D is TRBD2 (6 bases). CDR3 size: 16 residues. V lost 6 bases and J lost 2, with 20 bases in between. Per the germline V gene, CDR1 is SNHLY and CDR2 is FYNNEI. The full variable domain, completed using reference TRBV2 and TRBJ2-7, is EPEVTQTPSHQVTQMGQEVILRCVPISNHLYFYWYRQILGQKVEFLVSFYNNEISEKSEIFDDQFSVERPDGSNFTLKIRSTKLEDSAMYFCASSQESAGFAYEQYFGPGTRLTVT.

The V gene is TRBV7-6, the J gene TRBJ2-3; the D gene is possibly TRBD2 (6 bases). The CDR3 has 14 residues. Germline loops: CDR1 SGHVS, CDR2 FNYEAQ. Trimming pared 5 bases from V and 2 bases from J, leaving 11 bases between. This CDR3 is CASSPREITDTQYF. The CDR3 DNA sequence: TGTGCCAGCAGCCCCCGGGAGATCACAGATACGCAGTATTTT. The entire variable domain, with the rest obtained from reference TRBV7-6 and TRBJ2-3, is as follows: GAGVSQSPRYKVTKRGQDVALRCDPISGHVSLYWYRQALGQGPEFLTYFNYEAQQDKSGLPNDRFSAERPEGSISTLTIQRTEQRDSAMYRCASSPREITDTQYFGPGTRLTVL.

This clone appeared a single time. The J gene is TRBJ2-5, the V gene TRBV19; D is undetermined. CDR1 is LNHDA and CDR2 is SQIVND in the germline V gene (reference sequence). V was clipped by 1 base and J by 5 bases, with 5 bases between them. The CDR3 is made up of 12 amino acids. Written as DNA, the CDR3 is TGTGCCAGTAGTATAGCCCAGGAGACCCAGTACTTC. Its translation: CASSIAQETQYF. The whole variable domain, filled in from reference TRBV19 and TRBJ2-5, reads DGGITQSPKYLFRKEGQNVTLSCEQNLNHDAMYWYRQDPGQGLRLIYYSQIVNDFQKGDIAEGYSVSREKKESFPLTVTSAQKNPTAFYLCASSIAQETQYFGPGTRLLVL.

CDR3 residues: CASSQEGSLTGELFF. The DNA of the CDR3 is TGCGCCAGCAGCCAAGAGGGCAGTCTAACCGGGGAGCTGTTTTTT. This chain joins TRBV4-1 and TRBJ2-2; D is uncertain. This CDR3 is built from 15 residues. Per the germline V gene, CDR1 is MGHRA and CDR2 is YSYEKL. With 0 bases removed from V and 5 bases from J, the gap between germline ends came to 10 bases.

In DNA form, the CDR3 reads TGTGCCAGCAGCACCGGGACAGCTGCCACAGATACGCAGTATTTT. Translating gives CASSTGTAATDTQYF. This sequence joins TRBV9 and TRBJ2-3, with 7 bases lining up with TRBD1. V lost 4 bases and J lost 2; bases outside the gene matches: 7. Germline V lookup: CDR1 SGDLS, CDR2 YYNGEE. CDR3 length equals 15 residues.

The V and J genes are TRBV13 and TRBJ2-7; 7 bases align to TRBD2. CDR1 is PRHDT and CDR2 is FYEKMQ in the germline V gene (reference sequence). This CDR3 is built from 15 residues. V lost 0 bases, J lost 1 base, and 3 bases stayed unmatched. CDR3 protein: CASSLGSGQSYEQYF. CDR3 nucleotides: TGTGCCAGCAGCTTAGGTAGCGGGCAGTCCTACGAGCAGTACTTC. Looking up the rest from reference TRBV13 and TRBJ2-7 gives the full variable domain: AAGVIQSPRHLIKEKRETATLKCYPIPRHDTVYWYQQGPGQDPQFLISFYEKMQSDKGSIPDRFSAQQFSDYHSELNMSSLELGDSALYFCASSLGSGQSYEQYFGPGTRLTVT.

The chain couples TRBV11-2 to TRBJ2-7; tentatively, D is TRBD1 (6 bases). V was clipped by 4 bases and J by 3 bases, with 16 bases between them. This CDR3 region has 15 residues. The germline V gene has CDR1 SGHAT and CDR2 FQNNGV. The CDR3 sequence: CASSSQRTELYEQYF. The CDR3 DNA sequence: TGTGCCAGCAGCTCGCAAAGGACAGAACTCTACGAGCAGTACTTC.

The chain links TRBV6-1 to TRBJ1-2; 8 nucleotides match TRBD1. Germline lookup yields CDR1 MNHNS and CDR2 SASEGT. V trimming: 6 bases; J trimming: 10 bases; junction bases outside the gene matches: 10. This CDR3 has 13 amino acids. The DNA of the CDR3 is TGTGCCAGCAGAACCGGCGGACAGGGCGACTACACCTTC. Its translation is CASRTGGQGDYTF.

The V and J genes are TRBV2 and TRBJ2-3; TRBD2 agrees at 8 bases. Germline V gene lookup returns CDR1 SNHLY and CDR2 FYNNEI. The CDR3 runs 15 residues. V lost 7 bases, J lost 1 base, and 7 bases stayed unmatched. The CDR3 spells CASTAPAGGTDTQYF. DNA of the CDR3: TGTGCCAGCACGGCACCAGCGGGAGGCACAGATACGCAGTATTTT.

The CDR3 region is CASSLGPPEQYF. DNA of the CDR3: TGTGCCAGCAGCTTAGGTCCCCCAGAGCAGTACTTC. The chain joins TRBV7-8 to TRBJ2-7; no definite D call. This CDR3 has 12 amino acids. V shed 1 base and J shed 7 bases, with 8 bases lying between them. Germline assignment: CDR1 SGHVS and CDR2 FQNEAQ.

This rearrangement joins TRBV11-2 to TRBJ2-5, with 7 bases matching TRBD1. The CDR3 has 15 amino acids. The junction had 13 bases not matched to a gene; V was cut back by 5 bases and J by 7 bases. Germline CDR1 SGHAT, CDR2 FQNNGV. The CDR3 DNA reads as TGTGCCAGCAGCACACTGGGACAGCCGGTCGGGACCCAGTACTTC. Translation gives CASSTLGQPVGTQYF. The complete variable domain, with remaining parts taken from reference TRBV11-2 and TRBJ2-5, reads EAGVAQSPRYKIIEKRQSVAFWCNPISGHATLYWYQQILGQGPKLLIQFQNNGVVDDSQLPKDRFSAERLKGVDSTLKIQPAKLEDSAVYLCASSTLGQPVGTQYFGPGTRLLVL.